This TCR beta chain was observed in a study of neurological immune-mediated disorders. Concerning this clonotype itself: The antigen is unknown.

Time point described: technical triplicate 3. The sorted libraries took roughly 990,000 CD4+ or CD8+ T cells. This CDR3 has 12 amino acids. Germline V gene lookup returns CDR1 DFQATT and CDR2 SNEGSKA (reference sequence). Trimming removed 4 bases at V and 2 bases at J, with 9 bases between. Synthesis of cDNA used 5'RACE (with 10-nucleotide random UMIs). TCRdb ran MiXCR on the 5' RACE reads and lists one entry per CDR3 protein. The sample yields 25,000 to 30,000 distinct CDR3 sequences, about 16% seen once. Study-wide results and caveats: No expanded-clone CDR3 amino acid sequence recurred across subjects, suggesting private TCR-beta repertoires. Whereas HTLV-1-associated myelopathy showed the most TCR clonal expansion, multiple sclerosis showed the least, with levels below those of healthy controls.

The clonotype comes from a female donor with HTLV-1-associated myelopathy (HAM/TSP). This chain links TRBV20-1 with TRBJ2-7; D unclear. Sample: CD4+ T cells from blood. The CDR3 DNA reads as TGCAGTGCTAAGACCGGTACCTACGAGCAGTACTTC. It translates to CSAKTGTYEQYF.